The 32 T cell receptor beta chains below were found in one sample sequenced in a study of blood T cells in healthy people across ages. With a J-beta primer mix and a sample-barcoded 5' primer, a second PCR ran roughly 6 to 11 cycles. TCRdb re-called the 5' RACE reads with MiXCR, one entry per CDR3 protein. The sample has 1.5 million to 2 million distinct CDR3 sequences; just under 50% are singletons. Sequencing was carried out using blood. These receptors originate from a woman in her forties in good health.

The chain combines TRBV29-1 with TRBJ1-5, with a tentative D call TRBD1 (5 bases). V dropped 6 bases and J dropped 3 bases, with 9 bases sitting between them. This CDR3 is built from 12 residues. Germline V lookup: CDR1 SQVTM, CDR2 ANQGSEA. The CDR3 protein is CSVQGANQPQHF. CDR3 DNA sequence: TGCAGCGTCCAGGGAGCCAATCAGCCCCAGCATTTT. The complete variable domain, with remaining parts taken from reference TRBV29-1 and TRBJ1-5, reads SAVISQKPSRDICQRGTSLTIQCQVDSQVTMMFWYRQQPGQSLTLIATANQGSEATYESGFVIDKFPISRPNLTFSTLTVSNMSPEDSSIYLCSVQGANQPQHFGDGTRLSIL.

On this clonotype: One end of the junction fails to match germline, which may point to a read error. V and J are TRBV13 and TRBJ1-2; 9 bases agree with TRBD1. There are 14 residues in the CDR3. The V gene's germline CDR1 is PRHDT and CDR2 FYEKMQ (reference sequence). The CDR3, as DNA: TGTGCCAGCAGTAATACAGGGGGCGTCGATGGCCACACCTTC. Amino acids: CASSNTGGVDGHTF.

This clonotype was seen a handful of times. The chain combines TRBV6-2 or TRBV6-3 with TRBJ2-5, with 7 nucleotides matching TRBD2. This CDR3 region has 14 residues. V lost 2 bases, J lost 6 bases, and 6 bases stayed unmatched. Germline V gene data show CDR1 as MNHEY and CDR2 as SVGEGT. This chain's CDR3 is CASSYIGLGQTQYF. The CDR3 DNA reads TGTGCCAGCAGTTACATCGGACTAGGCCAGACCCAGTACTTC.

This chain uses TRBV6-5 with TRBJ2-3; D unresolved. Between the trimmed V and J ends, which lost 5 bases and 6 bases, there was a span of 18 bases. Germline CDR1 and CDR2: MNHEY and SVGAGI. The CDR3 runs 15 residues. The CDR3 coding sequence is TGTGCCAGCAGTAAGACCTACCCAGATAAGGATACGCAGTATTTT. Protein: CASSKTYPDKDTQYF.

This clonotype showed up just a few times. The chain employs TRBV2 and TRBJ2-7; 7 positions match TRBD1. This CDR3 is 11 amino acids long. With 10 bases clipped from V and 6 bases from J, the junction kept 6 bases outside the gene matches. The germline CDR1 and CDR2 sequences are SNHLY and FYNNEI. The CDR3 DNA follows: TGTGCCACTAGAACAGGGGCCGAGCAGTACTTC. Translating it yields CATRTGAEQYF.

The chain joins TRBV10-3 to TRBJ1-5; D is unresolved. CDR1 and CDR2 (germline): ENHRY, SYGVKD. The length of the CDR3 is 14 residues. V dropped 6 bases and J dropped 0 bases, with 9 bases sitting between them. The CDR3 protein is CAISSLVSNQPQHF. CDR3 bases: TGTGCCATCAGCTCCCTGGTTAGCAATCAGCCCCAGCATTTT.

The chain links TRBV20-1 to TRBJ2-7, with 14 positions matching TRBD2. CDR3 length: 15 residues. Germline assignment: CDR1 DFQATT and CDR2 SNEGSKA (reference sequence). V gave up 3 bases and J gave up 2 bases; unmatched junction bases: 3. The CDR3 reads CSASTTSGGAYEQYF. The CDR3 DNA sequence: TGCAGTGCTAGCACGACTAGCGGGGGGGCCTACGAGCAGTACTTC.

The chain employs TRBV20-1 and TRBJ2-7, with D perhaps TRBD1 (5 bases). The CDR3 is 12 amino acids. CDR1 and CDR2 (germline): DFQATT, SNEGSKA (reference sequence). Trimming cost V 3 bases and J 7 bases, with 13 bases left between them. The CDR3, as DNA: TGCAGTGCTAGGGAACAGGATATTGAGCAGTACTTC. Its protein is CSAREQDIEQYF.

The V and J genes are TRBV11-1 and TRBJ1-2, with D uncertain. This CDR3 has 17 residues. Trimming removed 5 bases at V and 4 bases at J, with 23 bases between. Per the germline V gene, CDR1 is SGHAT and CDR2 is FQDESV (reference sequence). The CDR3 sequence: CASSHPAGGRRLYGYTF. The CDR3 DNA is TGTGCCAGCAGCCACCCAGCGGGCGGACGAAGACTCTATGGCTACACCTTC. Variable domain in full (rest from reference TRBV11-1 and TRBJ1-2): EAEVAQSPRYKITEKSQAVAFWCDPISGHATLYWYRQILGQGPELLVQFQDESVVDDSQLPKDRFSAERLKGVDSTLKIQPAELGDSAMYLCASSHPAGGRRLYGYTFGSGTRLTVV.

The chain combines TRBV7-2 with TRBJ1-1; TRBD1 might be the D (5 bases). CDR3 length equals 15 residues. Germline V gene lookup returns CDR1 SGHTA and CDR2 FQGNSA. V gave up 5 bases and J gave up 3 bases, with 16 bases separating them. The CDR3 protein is CASSPHPGGDTEAFF. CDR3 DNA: TGTGCCAGCAGCCCCCACCCTGGGGGGGACACTGAAGCTTTCTTT. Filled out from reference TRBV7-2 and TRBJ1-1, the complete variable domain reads GAGVSQSPSNKVTEKGKDVELRCDPISGHTALYWYRQSLGQGLEFLIYFQGNSAPDKSGLPSDRFSAERTGGSVSTLTIQRTQQEDSAVYLCASSPHPGGDTEAFFGQGTRLTVV.

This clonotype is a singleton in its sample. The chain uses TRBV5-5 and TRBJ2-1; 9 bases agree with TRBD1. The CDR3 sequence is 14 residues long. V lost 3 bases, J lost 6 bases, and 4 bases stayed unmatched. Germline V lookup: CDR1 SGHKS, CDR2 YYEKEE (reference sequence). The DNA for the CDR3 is TGTGCCAGCAGCTCCTACAGGGGGCCCAATGAGCAGTTCTTC. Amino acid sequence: CASSSYRGPNEQFF.

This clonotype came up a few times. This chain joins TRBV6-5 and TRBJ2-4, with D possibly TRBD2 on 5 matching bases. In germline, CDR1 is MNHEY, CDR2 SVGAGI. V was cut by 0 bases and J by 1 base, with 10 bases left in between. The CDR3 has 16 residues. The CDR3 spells CASSYSGSLAKNIQYF. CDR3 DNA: TGTGCCAGCAGTTACTCTGGGAGTCTGGCCAAAAACATTCAGTACTTC.

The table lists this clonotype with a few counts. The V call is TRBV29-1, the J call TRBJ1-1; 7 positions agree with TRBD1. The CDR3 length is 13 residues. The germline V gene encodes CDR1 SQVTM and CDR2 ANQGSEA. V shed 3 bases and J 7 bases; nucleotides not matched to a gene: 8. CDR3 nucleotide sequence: TGCAGCGTTGACGGGGACAGAGCTTATGAAGCTTTCTTT. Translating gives CSVDGDRAYEAFF.

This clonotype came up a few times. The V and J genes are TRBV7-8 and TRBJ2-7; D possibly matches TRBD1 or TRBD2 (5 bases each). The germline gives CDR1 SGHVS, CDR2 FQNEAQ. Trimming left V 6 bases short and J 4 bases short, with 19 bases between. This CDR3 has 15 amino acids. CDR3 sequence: CASRGRVLGSYEQYF. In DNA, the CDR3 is TGTGCCAGCAGGGGGCGGGTACTAGGGTCTTACGAGCAGTACTTC.

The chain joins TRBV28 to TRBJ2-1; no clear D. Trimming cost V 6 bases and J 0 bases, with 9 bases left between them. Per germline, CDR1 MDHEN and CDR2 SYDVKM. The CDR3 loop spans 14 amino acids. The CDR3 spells CASRRSSSYNEQFF. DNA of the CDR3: TGTGCCAGCAGAAGATCGAGCTCCTACAATGAGCAGTTCTTC.

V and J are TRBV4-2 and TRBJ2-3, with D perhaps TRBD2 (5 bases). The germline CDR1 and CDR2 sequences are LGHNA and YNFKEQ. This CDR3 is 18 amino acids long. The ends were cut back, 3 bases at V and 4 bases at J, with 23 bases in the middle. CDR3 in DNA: TGTGCCAGCAGCCAGGACCTAGCCACTGGACTTCTTCCAGATACGCAGTATTTT. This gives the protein CASSQDLATGLLPDTQYF.

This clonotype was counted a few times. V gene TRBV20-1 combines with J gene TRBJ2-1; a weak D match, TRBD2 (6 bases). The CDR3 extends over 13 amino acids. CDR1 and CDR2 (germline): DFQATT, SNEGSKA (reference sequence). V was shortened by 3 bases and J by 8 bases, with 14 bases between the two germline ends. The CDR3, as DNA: TGCAGTGCTAGGTCTTGGAGGGGTTATGAGCAGTTCTTC. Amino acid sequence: CSARSWRGYEQFF.

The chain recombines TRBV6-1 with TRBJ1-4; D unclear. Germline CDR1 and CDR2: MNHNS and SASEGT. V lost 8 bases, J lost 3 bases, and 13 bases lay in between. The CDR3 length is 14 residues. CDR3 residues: CASVSRSPNEKLFF. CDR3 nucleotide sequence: TGTGCCAGCGTCTCTAGGTCCCCTAATGAAAAACTGTTTTTT.

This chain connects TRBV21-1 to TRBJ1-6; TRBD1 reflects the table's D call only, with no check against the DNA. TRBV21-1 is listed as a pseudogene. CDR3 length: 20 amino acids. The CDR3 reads CASSYPWAHLSSAHNSPLHF. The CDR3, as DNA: TGTGCCAGCAGCTACCCCTGGGCCCACTTGAGTTCCGCACATAATTCACCCCTCCACTTT.

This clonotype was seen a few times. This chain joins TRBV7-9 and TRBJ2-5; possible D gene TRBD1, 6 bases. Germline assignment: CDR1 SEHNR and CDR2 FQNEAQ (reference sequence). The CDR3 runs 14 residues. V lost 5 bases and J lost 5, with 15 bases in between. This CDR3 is CASSEGWGLETQYF. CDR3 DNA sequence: TGTGCCAGCAGCGAAGGATGGGGGCTGGAGACCCAGTACTTC.

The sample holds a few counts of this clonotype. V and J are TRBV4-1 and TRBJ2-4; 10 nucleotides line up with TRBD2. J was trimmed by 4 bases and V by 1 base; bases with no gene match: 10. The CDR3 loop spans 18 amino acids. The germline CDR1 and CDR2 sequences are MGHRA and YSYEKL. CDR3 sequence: CASSQAKLLAGRKNIQYF. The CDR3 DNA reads TGCGCCAGCAGCCAAGCCAAGTTACTAGCGGGGAGAAAAAACATTCAGTACTTC.

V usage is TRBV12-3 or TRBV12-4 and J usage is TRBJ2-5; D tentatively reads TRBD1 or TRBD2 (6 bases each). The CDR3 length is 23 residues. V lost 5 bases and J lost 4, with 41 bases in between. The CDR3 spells CASSPRTLLALTARIGGPETQYF. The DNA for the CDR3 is TGTGCCAGCAGTCCAAGGACACTCCTTGCCCTTACCGCAAGAATAGGGGGGCCAGAGACCCAGTACTTC.

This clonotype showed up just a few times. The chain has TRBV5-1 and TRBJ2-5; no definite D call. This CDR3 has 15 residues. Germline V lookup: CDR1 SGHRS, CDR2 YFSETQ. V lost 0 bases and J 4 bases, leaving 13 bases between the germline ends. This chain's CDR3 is CASSLGISGGETQYF. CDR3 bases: TGCGCCAGCAGCTTGGGGATTTCGGGTGGAGAGACCCAGTACTTC.

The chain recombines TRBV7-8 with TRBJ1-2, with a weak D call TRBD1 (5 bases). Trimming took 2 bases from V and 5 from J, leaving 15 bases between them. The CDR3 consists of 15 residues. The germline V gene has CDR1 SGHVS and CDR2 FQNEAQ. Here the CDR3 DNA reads TGTGCCAGCAGCTTAATGGAGGGGCCGTGGTATGGCTACACCTTC. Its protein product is CASSLMEGPWYGYTF. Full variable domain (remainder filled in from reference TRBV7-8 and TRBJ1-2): GAGVSQSPRYKVAKRGQDVALRCDPISGHVSLFWYQQALGQGPEFLTYFQNEAQLDKSGLPSDRFFAERPEGSVSTLKIQRTQQEDSAVYLCASSLMEGPWYGYTFGSGTRLTVV.

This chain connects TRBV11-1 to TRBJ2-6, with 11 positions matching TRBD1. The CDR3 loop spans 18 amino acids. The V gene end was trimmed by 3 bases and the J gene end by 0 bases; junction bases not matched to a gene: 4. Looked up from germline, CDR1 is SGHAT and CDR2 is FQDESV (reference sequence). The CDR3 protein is CASSFGQGAVSGANVLTF. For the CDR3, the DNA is TGTGCCAGCAGCTTCGGACAGGGGGCGGTCTCTGGGGCCAACGTCCTGACTTTC. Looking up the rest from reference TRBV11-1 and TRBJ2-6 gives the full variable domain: EAEVAQSPRYKITEKSQAVAFWCDPISGHATLYWYRQILGQGPELLVQFQDESVVDDSQLPKDRFSAERLKGVDSTLKIQPAELGDSAMYLCASSFGQGAVSGANVLTFGAGSRLTVL.

DNA of the CDR3: TGTGCCAGCAGTTACTTAGCGGGGGGAGGCCATGAGCAGTTCTTC. Translation: CASSYLAGGGHEQFF. The chain couples TRBV28 to TRBJ2-1; 10 bases align to TRBD2. This CDR3 contains 15 residues. The germline V gene has CDR1 MDHEN and CDR2 SYDVKM. Losses at the gene ends were 4 bases for V and 8 bases for J; bases not matched to a gene: 8.

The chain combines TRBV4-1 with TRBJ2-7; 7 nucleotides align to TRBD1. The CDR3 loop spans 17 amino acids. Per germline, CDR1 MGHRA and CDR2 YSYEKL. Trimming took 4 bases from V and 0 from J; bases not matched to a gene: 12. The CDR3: CASSRLPGTEYSYEQYF. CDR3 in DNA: TGCGCCAGCAGCCGACTTCCCGGGACAGAGTACTCCTACGAGCAGTACTTC.

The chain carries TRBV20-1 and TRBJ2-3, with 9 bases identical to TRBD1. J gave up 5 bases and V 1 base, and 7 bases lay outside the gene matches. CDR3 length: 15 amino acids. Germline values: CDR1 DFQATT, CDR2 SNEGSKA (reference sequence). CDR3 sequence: CSARAGTGKVDTQYF. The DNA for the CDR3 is TGCAGTGCTAGAGCCGGGACAGGGAAAGTAGATACGCAGTATTTT.

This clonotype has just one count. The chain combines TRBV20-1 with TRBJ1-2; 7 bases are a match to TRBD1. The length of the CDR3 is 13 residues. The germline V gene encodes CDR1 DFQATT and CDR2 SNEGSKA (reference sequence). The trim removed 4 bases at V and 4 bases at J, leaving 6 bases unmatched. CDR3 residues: CSAKPTGTYGYTF. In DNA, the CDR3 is TGCAGTGCTAAACCGACAGGGACCTATGGCTACACCTTC.

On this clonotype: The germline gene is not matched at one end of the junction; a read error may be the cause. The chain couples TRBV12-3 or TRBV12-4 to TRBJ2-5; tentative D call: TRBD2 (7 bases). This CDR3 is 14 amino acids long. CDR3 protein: CACRIGGPQETQYF. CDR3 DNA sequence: TGTGCCTGCAGGATCGGGGGGCCCCAAGAGACCCAGTACTTC.

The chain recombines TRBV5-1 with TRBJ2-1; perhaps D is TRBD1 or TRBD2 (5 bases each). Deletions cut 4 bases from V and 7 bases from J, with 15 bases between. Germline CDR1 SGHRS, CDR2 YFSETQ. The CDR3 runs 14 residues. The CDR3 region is CASSAGTPGNEQFF. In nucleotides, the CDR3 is TGCGCCAGCAGCGCCGGGACCCCCGGGAATGAGCAGTTCTTC.

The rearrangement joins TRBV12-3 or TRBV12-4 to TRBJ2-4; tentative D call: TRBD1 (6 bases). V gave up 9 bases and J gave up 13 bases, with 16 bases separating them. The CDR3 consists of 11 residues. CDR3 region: CASGQSLEQYF. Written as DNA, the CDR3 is TGTGCCAGTGGACAGTCCTTGGAGCAGTACTTC.